This T cell receptor (beta chain) was found in a study of blood T cell repertoires in COVID-19. Overall study: Donors in the United States, Italy and Spain gave samples during acute or convalescent COVID-19.

The CDR3 runs to 16 residues. The V gene end was trimmed by 7 bases and the J gene end by 1 base; junction bases not matched to a gene: 8. CDR1 is LNHDA and CDR2 is SQIVND in the germline V gene (reference sequence). The assay was immunoSEQ multiplex PCR, and TCRdb's table has in-frame clones only and misses some. In the table there are 90,000 or so clones, around 86% of which are singletons. This TCR derives from a woman between 65 and 79 years old with acute or convalescent COVID-19. This chain joins TRBV19 and TRBJ2-4; 9 nucleotides align to TRBD2. The sequenced sample consisted of peripheral blood. The CDR3 DNA reads TGTGCCAGTAACCTTAGCGGGAGCGTCGCCAAAAACATTCAGTACTTC. It is translated as CASNLSGSVAKNIQYF.